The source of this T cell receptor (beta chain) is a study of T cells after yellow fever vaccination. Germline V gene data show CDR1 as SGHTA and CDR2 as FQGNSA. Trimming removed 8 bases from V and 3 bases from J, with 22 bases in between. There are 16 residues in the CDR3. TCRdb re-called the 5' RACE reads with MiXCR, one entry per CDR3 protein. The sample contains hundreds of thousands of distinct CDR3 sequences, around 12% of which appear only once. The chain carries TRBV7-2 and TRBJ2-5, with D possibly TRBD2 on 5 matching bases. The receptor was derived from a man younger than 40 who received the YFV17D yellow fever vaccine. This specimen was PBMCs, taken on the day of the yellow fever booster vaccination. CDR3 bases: TGTGCCAGCGTAAGGACTGGCGAATTCAGGAAAGAGACCCAGTACTTC. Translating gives CASVRTGEFRKETQYF.